This TCR beta chain was sequenced during a study of blood T cells in healthy people across ages. The CDR3 covers 13 residues. The V gene lost 3 bases and the J gene lost 7 bases, with 9 bases spanning the gap. Per the germline V gene, CDR1 is MNHNY and CDR2 is SVGAGI (reference sequence). It was with a sample-barcoded 5' primer and a J-beta primer mix that a second PCR of roughly 7 to 12 cycles was run. TCRdb used MiXCR to reprocess the 5' RACE reads, holding one entry per CDR3 protein. Among approximately 1.5 million distinct CDR3 sequences listed, 35% to 45% were seen once. The chain joins TRBV6-6 to TRBJ1-4; the D is unclear. The TCR sequence derives from a woman under 30 in good health. Sequenced input: blood. CDR3 sequence (DNA): TGTGCCAGCAGTTATGGTATAGGTGAAAAACTGTTTTTT. It translates to CASSYGIGEKLFF.